The text below deals with one T cell receptor delta chain. Which antigen it targets is not known. Within one base of it there is no much larger clone, and no base qualities were kept. The data belong to a study of gamma-delta chains in newborns, infants, children (dated by TCRdb to about 2019). For context, the study as a whole: According to the title of the study, polyclonal expansion of innate gammadelta T cells immediately after birth is driven by microbial exposure. The study investigated how microbial exposure shaped innate gammadelta T cell populations in human newborns immediately after birth.

Trimming takes 3 bases off V and 3 bases off J; junction bases not matched to a gene: 5. Including cysteine and phenylalanine, the CDR3 has 15 amino acids. CDR3 DNA only is kept here, 45 bases in frame from base 1. CDR1 GEAIGNYY and CDR2 EKD are derived from the germline V gene. The sequencer listed for this sample is Illumina MiSeq. Via CATT, TCRdb reprocessed the public reads, and rows with identical DNA were then joined. This sample is represented by 9,000 to 13,000 delta-chain clones; roughly 8.5% of them were singletons. The ten largest clones take up approximately 3.8% of the sample. This chain is built from TRDV2 and TRDJ2, with 8 central nucleotides matching TRDD3. Source material: blood. The TCR sequence derives from a child who was a newborn, infant or young child, either healthy, febrile or measles-vaccinated (not recorded which). The nucleotide sequence reads as follows: TGTGCCTGTGACGTACTGGGGGCCGTGACAGCACAACTCTTCTTT. Its translation reads: CACDVLGAVTAQLFF.